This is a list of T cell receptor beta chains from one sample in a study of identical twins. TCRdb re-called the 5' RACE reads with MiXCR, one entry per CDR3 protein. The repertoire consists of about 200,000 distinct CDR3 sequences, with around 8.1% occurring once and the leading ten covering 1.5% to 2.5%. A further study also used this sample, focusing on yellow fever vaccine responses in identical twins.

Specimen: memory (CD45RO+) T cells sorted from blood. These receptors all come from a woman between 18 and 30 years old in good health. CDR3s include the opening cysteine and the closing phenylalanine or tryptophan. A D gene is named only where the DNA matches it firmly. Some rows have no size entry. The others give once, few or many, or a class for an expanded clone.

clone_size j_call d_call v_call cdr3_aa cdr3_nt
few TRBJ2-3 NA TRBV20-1 CSASGQPSTDTQYF TGCAGTGCTAGCGGACAGCCGAGCACAGATACGCAGTATTTT
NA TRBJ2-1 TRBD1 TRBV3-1 CATSHDRTGSFNEQFF TGTGCCACCTCCCACGATAGGACAGGGAGTTTCAATGAGCAGTTCTTC
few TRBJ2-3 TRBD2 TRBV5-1 CASRRLAGPTDTQYF TGCGCCAGCAGGAGACTAGCGGGACCCACAGATACGCAGTATTTT
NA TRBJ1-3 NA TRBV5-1 CASSSGTFTGNTIYF TGCGCCAGCAGCTCCGGGACATTCACTGGAAACACCATATATTTT
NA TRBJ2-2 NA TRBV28 CASSLGQTDTGELFF TGTGCCAGCAGTCTCGGACAGACAGACACCGGGGAGCTGTTTTTT
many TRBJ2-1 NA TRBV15 CATSRDEGFNEQFF TGTGCCACCAGCAGAGATGAGGGGTTCAATGAGCAGTTCTTC
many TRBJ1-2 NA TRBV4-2 CASSQEAVTGSGGYTF TGTGCCAGCAGCCAAGAAGCTGTTACAGGGTCGGGAGGCTACACCTTC
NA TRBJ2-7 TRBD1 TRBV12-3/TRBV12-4 CASSGGTGGVNEQYF TGTGCCAGCAGTGGGGGGACAGGGGGCGTCAACGAGCAGTACTTC
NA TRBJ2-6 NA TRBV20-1 CSARDPGEGPGANVLTF TGCAGTGCTAGAGACCCAGGGGAGGGGCCTGGGGCCAACGTCCTGACTTTC
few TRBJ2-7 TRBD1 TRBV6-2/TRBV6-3 CASSAAGQGRPEQYF TGTGCCAGCAGCGCCGCGGGACAGGGACGGCCCGAGCAGTACTTC
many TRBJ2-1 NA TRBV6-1 CASSETGNSYNEQFF TGTGCCAGCAGTGAAACAGGAAATTCCTACAATGAGCAGTTCTTC
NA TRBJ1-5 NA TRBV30 CAWSAGHSNQPQHF TGTGCCTGGAGTGCCGGTCATAGCAATCAGCCCCAGCATTTT
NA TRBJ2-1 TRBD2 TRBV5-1 CASSPRLAQERYNEQFF TGCGCCAGCAGCCCGCGACTAGCTCAAGAACGGTACAATGAGCAGTTCTTC
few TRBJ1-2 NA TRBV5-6 CASSFLTLTYGYTF TGTGCCAGCAGCTTCTTGACTTTAACCTATGGCTACACCTTC
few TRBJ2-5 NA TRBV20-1 CSAKRDPQTQYF TGCAGTGCTAAACGGGACCCCCAGACCCAGTACTTC
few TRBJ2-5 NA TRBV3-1 CASSPRGRGFRETQYF TGTGCCAGCAGCCCCAGGGGGAGGGGATTTCGCGAGACCCAGTACTTC
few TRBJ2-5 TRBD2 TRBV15 CATSSGTRSQRTQETQYF TGTGCCACCAGCAGTGGGACTAGGAGTCAGAGGACTCAAGAGACCCAGTACTTC
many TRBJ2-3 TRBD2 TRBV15 CATSRGTSGSTDTQYF TGTGCCACCAGCAGAGGGACTAGCGGGAGTACAGATACGCAGTATTTT
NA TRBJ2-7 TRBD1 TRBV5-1 CASRSGQGSHEQYF TGCGCCAGCAGATCGGGACAGGGATCCCACGAGCAGTACTTC
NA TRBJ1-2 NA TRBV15 CATSRDRDNYGYTF TGTGCCACCAGCAGAGACAGGGACAACTATGGCTACACCTTC
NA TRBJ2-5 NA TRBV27 CASSPLPRGRIPQETQYF TGTGCCAGCAGCCCCTTACCGAGGGGCCGTATTCCTCAAGAGACCCAGTACTTC
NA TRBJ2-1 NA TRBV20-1 CSASPVGGNSYNEQFF TGCAGTGCTAGCCCGGTTGGCGGGAACTCCTACAATGAGCAGTTCTTC
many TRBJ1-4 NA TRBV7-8 CASSLSPHGGRRGEPKLFF TGTGCCAGCAGCTTAAGCCCTCATGGGGGCCGACGGGGGGAACCAAAACTGTTTTTT
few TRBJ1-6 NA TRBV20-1 CSGSHGRGLHF TGCAGTGGGTCTCACGGACGGGGCCTCCACTTT
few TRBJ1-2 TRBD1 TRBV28 CASSSPKGRGLYGYTF TGTGCCAGCAGTTCCCCCAAAGGTAGGGGGCTGTACGGCTACACCTTC
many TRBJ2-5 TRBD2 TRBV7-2 CASSLEWGLQYF TGTGCCAGCAGCTTAGAGTGGGGACTACAATACTTC
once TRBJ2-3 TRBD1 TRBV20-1 CSAQDRGLTDTQYF TGCAGTGCTCAGGACAGGGGGCTCACAGATACGCAGTATTTT
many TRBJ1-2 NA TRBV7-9 CASSSDSYGYTF TGTGCCAGCAGCTCAGACAGCTATGGCTACACCTTC
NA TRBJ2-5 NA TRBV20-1 CSAREYRDQETQYF TGCAGTGCCCGAGAGTACAGGGACCAAGAGACCCAGTACTTC
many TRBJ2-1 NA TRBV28 CASRLTGSYNEQFF TGTGCCAGCAGACTCACAGGATCCTACAATGAGCAGTTCTTC
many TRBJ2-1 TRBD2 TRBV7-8 CASSSPKRDETYNEQFF TGTGCCAGCAGCTCGCCTAAGCGGGACGAGACGTACAATGAGCAGTTCTTC
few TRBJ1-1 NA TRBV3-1 CASSQGWENTEAFF TGTGCCAGCAGCCAGGGATGGGAGAACACTGAAGCTTTCTTT
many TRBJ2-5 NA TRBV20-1 CSAITPNGETQYF TGCAGTGCTATTACACCCAATGGGGAGACCCAGTACTTC
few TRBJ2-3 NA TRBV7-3 CASSLQGRTDTQYF TGTGCCAGCAGCTTACAGGGCCGCACAGATACGCAGTATTTT
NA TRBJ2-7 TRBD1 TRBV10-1 CASSGQGIGFEQYF TGCGCCAGCAGCGGACAGGGGATCGGTTTCGAGCAGTACTTC
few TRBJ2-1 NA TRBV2 CASNRDTRSEQFF TGTGCCAGCAACCGGGACACAAGGAGTGAGCAGTTCTTC
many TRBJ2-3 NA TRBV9 CASSWGQLAPDTQYF TGTGCCAGCAGCTGGGGCCAACTAGCCCCAGATACGCAGTATTTT
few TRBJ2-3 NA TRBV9 CASSVATVDTQYF TGTGCCAGCAGCGTAGCTACGGTAGATACGCAGTATTTT
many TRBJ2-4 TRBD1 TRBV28 CASSFRDRGNIQYF TGTGCCAGCAGCTTCAGGGACAGGGGAAACATTCAGTACTTC
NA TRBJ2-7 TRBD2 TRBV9 CASSAGGGGSSYEQYF TGTGCCAGCAGCGCGGGGGGGGGAGGGAGCTCCTACGAGCAGTACTTC
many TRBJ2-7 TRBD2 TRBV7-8 CASSTTGGAYEQYF TGTGCCAGCAGTACGACGGGAGGGGCCTACGAGCAGTACTTC
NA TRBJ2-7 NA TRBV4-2 CASSQDFSGVYEQYF TGTGCCAGCAGCCAAGATTTTTCAGGGGTCTACGAGCAGTACTTC
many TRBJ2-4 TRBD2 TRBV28 CASSSLAGKWENIQYF TGTGCCAGCAGTTCCCTAGCGGGGAAGTGGGAAAACATTCAGTACTTC
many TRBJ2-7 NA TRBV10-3 CAIKENFEQYF TGTGCCATCAAGGAAAATTTCGAGCAGTACTTC
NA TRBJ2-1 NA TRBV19 CASSSGTLLNEQFF TGTGCCAGTAGTTCCGGGACCCTCCTCAATGAGCAGTTCTTC